One sample yielded the 21 T cell receptor beta chains listed below, sequenced in a study of cytomegalovirus exposure and HLA in healthy donors. The PCR used 60 Vbeta and 13 Jbeta primers. TCRdb keeps only in-frame clones here, not all; method: immunoSEQ multiplex PCR. This table holds some 150,000 clones, 60% to 85% found once. Sequencing was carried out using PBMCs. The receptors stem from a female donor in good health and CMV-seropositive.

This clone was counted only a few times. This sequence joins TRBV27 and TRBJ2-3; TRBD1 is a possible D gene (6 bases). The length of the CDR3 is 16 residues. Germline lookup yields CDR1 MNHEY and CDR2 SMNVEV (reference sequence). With 3 bases removed from V and 0 bases from J, the gap between germline ends came to 13 bases. The CDR3 coding sequence is TGTGCCAGCAGTTTCAGGGACACCTGGAGCACAGATACGCAGTATTTT. Translated: CASSFRDTWSTDTQYF.

The V gene is TRBV15, the J gene TRBJ2-5, with 12 bases fitting TRBD1. V shed 5 bases and J 6 bases; nucleotides not matched to a gene: 7. Per the germline V gene, CDR1 is LNHNV and CDR2 is YYDKDF (reference sequence). There are 15 residues in the CDR3. The CDR3 DNA is TGTGCCACCAGCGGCCTCCGGGACAGGGGGCAGACCCAGTACTTC. This codes for CATSGLRDRGQTQYF.

The CDR3 DNA is TGTGCCAGTAGGCCCCCGGACAGGGGTTTCTCACCCCTCCACTTT. It yields the protein CASRPPDRGFSPLHF. V is TRBV19 and J is TRBJ1-6; 9 positions agree with TRBD1. Germline values: CDR1 LNHDA, CDR2 SQIVND (reference sequence). The CDR3 is made up of 15 amino acids. V lost 6 bases, J lost 10 bases, and 10 bases stayed unmatched.

The chain couples TRBV28 to TRBJ2-5; 7 bases line up with TRBD1. The V segment lost 7 bases and the J segment 2 bases; nucleotides outside the gene matches: 7. CDR3 length: 14 amino acids. CDR1 MDHEN and CDR2 SYDVKM come from the germline V gene. The CDR3: CASTLTGPQETQYF. CDR3 in DNA: TGTGCCAGCACCCTGACAGGGCCGCAAGAGACCCAGTACTTC.

The sample holds one count of this clone. The V gene is TRBV18, the J gene TRBJ1-3; the D is unclear. CDR3 length equals 16 residues. The V gene lost 0 bases and the J gene lost 0 bases, with 9 bases spanning the gap. Germline assignment: CDR1 KGHSH and CDR2 LQKENI. CDR3 amino acids: CASSPPTGPSGNTIYF. Written as DNA, the CDR3 is TGTGCCAGCTCACCACCGACGGGTCCCTCTGGAAACACCATATATTTT.

The genes are TRBV30 and TRBJ2-7, with D possibly being TRBD1 (6 bases). Trimming left V 1 base short and J 5 bases short, with 18 bases between. The CDR3 extends over 15 amino acids. Germline V gene data show CDR1 as GTSNPN and CDR2 as SVGIG (reference sequence). CDR3 in amino acids: CAWSAPLDKGDEQYF. The CDR3 nucleotides are TGTGCCTGGAGTGCCCCGCTGGACAAGGGGGACGAGCAGTACTTC.

The chain couples TRBV11-2 to TRBJ1-1, with TRBD1 identical over 7 bases. This CDR3 spans 15 amino acids. Germline V gene data show CDR1 as SGHAT and CDR2 as FQNNGV. V dropped 4 bases and J dropped 1; count of bases not matched to a gene: 6. The CDR3 DNA reads as TGTGCCAGCAGCTCGACAGGGAGGCGGAACACTGAAGCTTTCTTT. Translation: CASSSTGRRNTEAFF.

The chain employs TRBV15 and TRBJ1-4, with TRBD1 identical over 7 bases. CDR3 length: 15 residues. Germline V gene sequence: CDR1 LNHNV, CDR2 YYDKDF (reference sequence). The trim removed 0 bases at V and 8 bases at J, leaving 6 bases unmatched. Here the CDR3 reads CATSRDLRGKEKLFF. CDR3 coding DNA: TGTGCCACCAGCAGAGATCTCAGGGGGAAGGAAAAACTGTTTTTT.

The chain carries TRBV5-1 and TRBJ2-2, with a tentative D call TRBD1 (6 bases). The germline V gene encodes CDR1 SGHRS and CDR2 YFSETQ. The CDR3 extends over 15 amino acids. Trimming cost V 4 bases and J 5 bases, with 15 bases left between them. The CDR3 is CASSRRTVITGELFF. The CDR3 DNA reads as TGCGCCAGCAGCCGGAGGACAGTCATTACCGGGGAGCTGTTTTTT. Complete variable domain (other parts from reference TRBV5-1 and TRBJ2-2): KAGVTQTPRYLIKTRGQQVTLSCSPISGHRSVSWYQQTPGQGLQFLFEYFSETQRNKGNFPGRFSGRQFSNSRSEMNVSTLELGDSALYLCASSRRTVITGELFFGEGSRLTVL.

This chain joins TRBV5-1 and TRBJ2-1; perhaps TRBD2 as D (6 bases). This CDR3 is built from 15 residues. Trimming took 1 base from V and 3 from J, leaving 11 bases between them. CDR1 and CDR2 (germline): SGHRS, YFSETQ. The CDR3 nucleotides read TGCGCCAGCAGCTTGAACGGGAGAAACTACAATGAGCAGTTCTTC. Residues: CASSLNGRNYNEQFF.

The gene calls are TRBV5-1 and TRBJ1-2; 7 bases agree with TRBD1. This CDR3 has 15 residues. Germline-derived CDR1 and CDR2 are SGHRS and YFSETQ. The V gene end was trimmed by 0 bases and the J gene end by 4 bases; junction bases not matched to a gene: 6. The CDR3 DNA reads TGCGCCAGCAGCTTGGATACAGGGGCCTCCTATGGCTACACCTTC. It yields the protein CASSLDTGASYGYTF.

This clone was recorded once. V is TRBV14 and J is TRBJ2-3, with TRBD2 matching over 13 bases. This CDR3 comprises 17 residues. Looked up from germline, CDR1 is SGHDN and CDR2 is FVKESK. V dropped 5 bases and J dropped 0; count of bases not matched to a gene: 5. The CDR3 nucleotides are TGTGCCAGCAGCACTAGCGGGAGGGCCCTCAGCACAGATACGCAGTATTTT. As protein: CASSTSGRALSTDTQYF.

This clone was detected only a few times. This chain joins TRBV2 and TRBJ2-6; 8 positions match TRBD2. J gave up 0 bases and V 5 bases, and 9 bases lay outside the gene matches. CDR3 length: 18 residues. The germline V gene has CDR1 SNHLY and CDR2 FYNNEI. The CDR3 sequence is CASSPRGGRSSGANVLTF. The CDR3 DNA reads as TGTGCCAGCAGTCCTCGGGGGGGCCGGAGCTCTGGGGCCAACGTCCTGACTTTC.

The chain uses TRBV5-1 and TRBJ2-2; TRBD1 might be the D (6 bases). Trimming shortened V by 9 bases and J by 6 bases, and 21 bases separated the two germline ends. Germline V lookup: CDR1 SGHRS, CDR2 YFSETQ. The CDR3 length is 15 residues. The CDR3 DNA sequence: TGCGCCACCCGGGGTGCCATTACAGGGTCCGGGGAGCTGTTTTTT. As protein: CATRGAITGSGELFF.

This clone showed up just a few times. CDR3 DNA sequence: TGTGCCATCATGACAGGGGGACGAAATGAGCAGTTCTTC. It is translated as CAIMTGGRNEQFF. The chain is built from TRBV10-3 and TRBJ2-1; TRBD1 aligns across 9 bases. The CDR3 covers 13 residues. Looked up from germline, CDR1 is ENHRY and CDR2 is SYGVKD. J lost 7 bases, V lost 7 bases, and 5 bases had no gene match.

The count of this clone is one. This chain uses TRBV27 with TRBJ2-3; 7 positions agree with TRBD2. CDR3 length: 15 amino acids. Looked up from germline, CDR1 is MNHEY and CDR2 is SMNVEV (reference sequence). After removal of 7 bases from V and 4 bases from J, the junction contained 11 bases not matched to a gene. The DNA of the CDR3 is TGTGCCAGCACCAGGGAGGGGACTCCGGCAGATACGCAGTATTTT. Translating gives CASTREGTPADTQYF.

V and J are TRBV7-3 and TRBJ2-2; 8 bases agree with TRBD1. Looked up from germline, CDR1 is SGHTA and CDR2 is FQGTGA. V dropped 2 bases and J dropped 7; count of bases not matched to a gene: 6. CDR3 length: 15 residues. The CDR3 DNA reads TGTGCCAGCAGCTTAGTGACGGGACAGGTCGGGGAGCTGTTTTTT. As protein: CASSLVTGQVGELFF. The full variable domain, its missing parts supplied by reference TRBV7-3 and TRBJ2-2, is GAGVSQTPSNKVTEKGKYVELRCDPISGHTALYWYRQSLGQGPEFLIYFQGTGAADDSGLPNDRFFAVRPEGSVSTLKIQRTERGDSAVYLCASSLVTGQVGELFFGEGSRLTVL.

The rearrangement joins TRBV29-1 to TRBJ2-7, with 10 bases that match TRBD1. The trim removed 6 bases at V and 4 bases at J, leaving 9 bases unmatched. The CDR3 is 14 amino acids. Germline V gives CDR1 SQVTM, CDR2 ANQGSEA. The CDR3 spells CSVKTTGGLYEQYF. CDR3 DNA sequence: TGCAGCGTGAAAACGACAGGGGGCCTGTACGAGCAGTACTTC.

The chain joins TRBV5-1 to TRBJ1-1; 10 bases agree with TRBD1. This CDR3 region has 16 residues. The V segment lost 1 base and the J segment 5 bases; nucleotides outside the gene matches: 8. In germline, CDR1 is SGHRS, CDR2 YFSETQ. CDR3 coding DNA: TGCGCCAGCAGCTTGTTCTTCGGGACAGGGGTTACTGAAGCTTTCTTT. Residues: CASSLFFGTGVTEAFF.

The genes are TRBV19 and TRBJ1-6; no clear D. The CDR3 loop spans 12 amino acids. Germline V lookup: CDR1 LNHDA, CDR2 SQIVND (reference sequence). V lost 6 bases and J 7 bases, leaving 7 bases between the germline ends. In DNA form, the CDR3 reads TGTGCCAGTAGAACGGGGAATTCACCCCTCCACTTT. It translates to CASRTGNSPLHF.

The rearrangement uses TRBV30 and TRBJ2-5, with 11 bases fitting TRBD1. The J call is in doubt because the DNA end fits TRBJ2-7 better. Germline V gene data show CDR1 as GTSNPN and CDR2 as SVGIG (reference sequence). The CDR3 is 14 residues long. CDR3 amino acids: CAWSGDRGYYEQYF. The DNA for the CDR3 is TGTGCCTGGAGTGGGGACAGGGGGTACTACGAGCAGTACTTC.